This passage covers 6 T cell receptor beta chains from one sample sequenced in a study of blood T cell repertoires in COVID-19. Only in-frame clones appear in the TCRdb table, and some are missing; sequencing was by immunoSEQ multiplex PCR. The sample contains a few hundred thousand clones, nearly 90% of which appear only once. The sequenced material came from PBMCs or T cells enriched from blood (not recorded which). The receptors stem from a woman aged 25 to 39 who had recovered from COVID-19.

Only a few counts were recorded for this clone. This chain joins TRBV3-1 (or the pseudogene TRBV3-2) and TRBJ1-5; the D is unclear. V shed 0 bases and J shed 6 bases, with 12 bases lying between them. Looked up from germline, CDR1 is LGHDT and CDR2 is YNNKEL (reference sequence). The CDR3 is made up of 15 amino acids. CDR3 nucleotide sequence: TGTGCCAGCAGCCAAGAAGGCGGGGAAGGTCAGCCCCAGCATTTT. Translation: CASSQEGGEGQPQHF.

V is TRBV3-1 (or the pseudogene TRBV3-2) and J is TRBJ1-5; the D gene is possibly TRBD1 (5 bases). CDR3 length: 16 amino acids. V was clipped by 4 bases and J by 2 bases, with 15 bases between them. Germline V CDR1 and CDR2: LGHDT, YNNKEL (reference sequence). This CDR3 reads CASSPRLGGGNQPQHF. The DNA of the CDR3 is TGTGCCAGCAGCCCCCGGCTCGGGGGTGGCAATCAGCCCCAGCATTTT.

This clone has a count of ten or more. This chain joins TRBV19 and TRBJ1-1; TRBD1 matches 12 bases. The junction had 8 bases not matched to a gene; V was cut back by 8 bases and J by 4 bases. This CDR3 has 15 residues. Per the germline V gene, CDR1 is LNHDA and CDR2 is SQIVND (reference sequence). CDR3 residues: CASRRDRGLGTEAFF. DNA of the CDR3: TGTGCCAGTCGCCGGGACAGGGGGCTTGGCACTGAAGCTTTCTTT.

This clone was counted a few times. This chain uses TRBV10-1 with TRBJ2-2; perhaps TRBD1 as D (5 bases). Trimming removed 0 bases from V and 5 bases from J, with 16 bases in between. The length of the CDR3 is 17 residues. The germline CDR1 and CDR2 sequences are WNHNN and SYGVQD (reference sequence). CDR3 loop: CASSESGSRAGTGELFF. The CDR3 coding sequence is TGCGCCAGCAGTGAGTCCGGTTCCAGGGCTGGGACCGGGGAGCTGTTTTTT.

This chain connects TRBV7-8 to TRBJ2-5; 8 positions match TRBD1. Per germline, CDR1 SGHVS and CDR2 FQNEAQ. V shed 6 bases and J 5 bases; nucleotides not matched to a gene: 8. This CDR3 comprises 14 residues. The CDR3 DNA sequence: TGTGCCAGCAGTCGGCAGGGGGCTGGGGAGACCCAGTACTTC. Protein product: CASSRQGAGETQYF. The full variable domain, rest sourced from reference TRBV7-8 and TRBJ2-5, is GAGVSQSPRYKVAKRGQDVALRCDPISGHVSLFWYQQALGQGPEFLTYFQNEAQLDKSGLPSDRFFAERPEGSVSTLKIQRTQQEDSAVYLCASSRQGAGETQYFGPGTRLLVL.

The chain is built from TRBV5-3 and TRBJ1-1, with 9 bases fitting TRBD1. TRBV5-3 is noted as an ORF with a role that remains uncertain. V was clipped by 0 bases and J by 0 bases; unmatched bases: 6. The CDR3 has 17 amino acids. CDR3 in amino acids: CARSLAFGDRVNTEAFF. The CDR3 DNA is TGTGCCAGAAGCTTGGCCTTCGGGGACAGGGTGAACACTGAAGCTTTCTTT.